The subject of this entry is one TCR beta chain. The antigen remains undetermined. The germline CDR1 and CDR2 sequences are MGHRA and YSYEKL. There are 13 residues in the CDR3. Trimming pared 2 bases from V and 11 bases from J, leaving 15 bases between. This sample was included in a study of shared clonotypes between healthy human individuals. Overall study results and limits: Although depth was large, rarefaction showed that sequencing of the sorted subsets was incomplete. The small donor group covered limited genetic and exposure diversity.

Sequenced by immunoSEQ multiplex PCR; TCRdb stores in-frame clones only, minus some. The data show about 2.1 million clones, with over 85% seen just once and over 1.5% held by the top ten. Naive CD8 cells lacked CD45RO and underwent positive selection for CCR7, leaving out terminally differentiated effector memory CD45RA+ cells. This chain uses TRBV4-1 with TRBJ2-5; TRBD2 might be the D (5 bases). The receptor was isolated from a man aged 18 to 30 in good health. Some clones in this sample may be carry-over from other donors' samples. Sequenced: naive CD8+ T cells from PBMCs. CDR3 region: CASSQHPSGEQYF. DNA of the CDR3: TGCGCCAGCAGCCAACACCCCTCCGGGGAGCAGTACTTC.